Sequencing of this T cell receptor (beta chain) was carried out in a study of Graves' ophthalmopathy and Graves' hyperthyroidism. Each hyperthyroidism patient was newly diagnosed, with under 2 months' duration, and aged 18 to 65. A diagnosis was made from clinical symptoms together with serum thyroxine, TRAb, thyroid ultrasound and orbital computed tomography. This clonotype appeared a single time. Its antigen is undetermined. Study conclusions and caveats: Blood also carried most expanded thyroid clonotypes exceeding 0.001 frequency. Sensitivity reached more than 85% and specificity approximately 81% for a 13-signature model separating ophthalmopathy from stable hyperthyroidism.

The CDR3 is 14 residues long. CDR1 and CDR2 from the germline V gene are SGHRS and YFSETQ. The V end lost 0 bases, the J end lost 3 bases, and 6 bases lay between the germline ends. Amplified TCR beta CDR3 regions were obtained using RNA transcripts as template. First-round RT-PCR with HTBI primers preceded a second-round multiplex PCR. TCRdb itself ran the multiplex PCR reads through MiXCR, one entry per CDR3 protein. The sample contains around 520,000 distinct CDR3 sequences, less than 40% of which appear only once. J is TRBJ2-2 and V is TRBV5-1; no firm D call. The source material was peripheral blood or thyroid tissue (not recorded which). The receptor was derived from an adult man with Graves' hyperthyroidism. The CDR3 DNA follows: TGCGCCAGCAGCTTGGGACACGACACCGGGGAGCTGTTTTTT. This translates into CASSLGHDTGELFF.